Below, 16 T cell receptor beta chains from the same sample are listed, as sequenced in a study of PD-1 blockade in mismatch repair-deficient tumors. TCRdb's table, derived via immunoSEQ multiplex PCR, lists solely in-frame clones and lacks some. The repertoire holds tens of thousands of clones, with over 70% as singletons. The starting material was peripheral blood, obtained 12 weeks after starting pembrolizumab. Receptors were obtained from an adult with mismatch repair-deficient cancer.

This sequence joins TRBV5-8 and TRBJ1-2; perhaps TRBD1 as D (6 bases). The germline CDR1 and CDR2 sequences are SGHTS and YDEGEE. Trimming removed 7 bases from V and 2 bases from J, with 15 bases in between. The CDR3 has 14 amino acids. The DNA of the CDR3 is TGTGCCAGCGGGGGCGGGGATCGAAACTATGGCTACACCTTC. Amino acids: CASGGGDRNYGYTF.

The rearrangement links TRBV19 to TRBJ2-1, with 8 positions matching TRBD2. Trimming at V came to 1 base and at J to 9 bases, leaving 5 bases not matched to a gene. Germline V gene lookup returns CDR1 LNHDA and CDR2 SQIVND (reference sequence). The CDR3 is 14 residues long. This CDR3 is CASSIGGLVVEQFF. The CDR3 region has the DNA TGTGCCAGTAGTATAGGGGGACTAGTAGTTGAGCAGTTCTTC.

The rearrangement joins TRBV5-6 to TRBJ2-5, with D perhaps matching TRBD1 or TRBD2 (6 bases each). The germline CDR1 and CDR2 sequences are SGHDT and YYEEEE. The CDR3 sequence is 14 residues long. V lost 0 bases and J lost 3, with 9 bases in between. The CDR3 is CASSLGGAEETQYF. The CDR3 DNA is TGTGCCAGCAGCTTGGGGGGGGCAGAAGAGACCCAGTACTTC. Combining the CDR3 with reference TRBV5-6 and TRBJ2-5 gives the whole variable domain DAGVTQSPTHLIKTRGQQVTLRCSPKSGHDTVSWYQQALGQGPQFIFQYYEEEERQRGNFPDRFSGHQFPNYSSELNVNALLLGDSALYLCASSLGGAEETQYFGPGTRLLVL.

This chain joins TRBV5-1 and TRBJ2-3; 11 bases align to TRBD2. Germline V lookup: CDR1 SGHRS, CDR2 YFSETQ. The CDR3 loop spans 15 amino acids. V shed 7 bases, J shed 2 bases, and the junction held 6 bases outside the gene matches. The CDR3 DNA follows: TGCGCCAGCCGCCCGACTAGCGGGAACACAGATACGCAGTATTTT. This encodes CASRPTSGNTDTQYF.

The chain carries TRBV6-1 and TRBJ1-3; tentatively, D is TRBD1 (6 bases). From germline, CDR1 is MNHNS and CDR2 SASEGT. The CDR3 covers 16 residues. Trimming stripped 3 bases from V and 4 bases from J, with 16 bases between. In DNA form, the CDR3 reads TGTGCCAGCAGTGATGGTGTGGGCCAGGGGGGAAACACCATATATTTT. This gives the protein CASSDGVGQGGNTIYF.

The chain links TRBV11-2 to TRBJ1-4; D remains ambiguous. The germline V and J ends were trimmed by 2 bases and 8 bases, with 12 bases remaining between them. This CDR3 is built from 14 residues. Per the germline V gene, CDR1 is SGHAT and CDR2 is FQNNGV. The CDR3 coding sequence is TGTGCCAGCAGCTTACTGCCGGGCATCGAAAAACTGTTTTTT. Translation: CASSLLPGIEKLFF.

The rearrangement links TRBV27 to TRBJ2-3; 11 bases are shared with TRBD2. Germline V CDR1 and CDR2: MNHEY, SMNVEV (reference sequence). This CDR3 spans 15 amino acids. With 2 bases clipped from V and 4 bases from J, the junction kept 2 bases outside the gene matches. The CDR3, as DNA: TGTGCCAGCAGTTTACTAGCGGGAGGTGCAGATACGCAGTATTTT. This gives the protein CASSLLAGGADTQYF.

V is TRBV10-3 and J is TRBJ2-1; TRBD2 matches at 9 bases. J was trimmed by 7 bases and V by 6 bases; bases with no gene match: 10. From germline, CDR1 is ENHRY and CDR2 SYGVKD. This CDR3 has 15 amino acids. CDR3 region: CAIRRSGSIGNEQFF. The CDR3 nucleotides are TGTGCCATCAGACGTAGCGGGAGTATAGGAAATGAGCAGTTCTTC.

The rearrangement joins TRBV10-3 to TRBJ2-1; TRBD2 matches 8 bases. Germline CDR1 reads ENHRY; CDR2 reads SYGVKD. The CDR3 is made up of 15 amino acids. With V trimmed by 5 bases and J by 5 bases, 8 bases remained unmatched. CDR3 residues: CAISIRAGENNEQFF. The CDR3 bases are TGTGCCATCAGTATAAGAGCGGGAGAAAACAATGAGCAGTTCTTC.

For the CDR3, the DNA is TGTGCCAGCAGCGGGGGACAGAGTCTCTACGAGCAGTACTTC. Protein: CASSGGQSLYEQYF. The V and J genes are TRBV9 and TRBJ2-7; 7 bases agree with TRBD1. CDR1 and CDR2 (germline): SGDLS, YYNGEE. The CDR3 is 14 residues long. Trimming took 3 bases from V and 3 from J; bases not matched to a gene: 6.

J is TRBJ2-7 and V is TRBV6-6, with D unresolved. This CDR3 comprises 14 residues. Germline values: CDR1 MNHNY, CDR2 SVGAGI (reference sequence). Trimming shortened V by 7 bases and J by 4 bases, and 17 bases separated the two germline ends. The CDR3 nucleotides read TGTGCCAGCACCCAGCAGGTCCGGGCTTACGAGCAGTACTTC. This translates into CASTQQVRAYEQYF.

This sequence joins TRBV6-5 and TRBJ1-1, with D possibly matching TRBD1 (6 bases). The CDR3 sequence is 15 residues long. CDR1 is MNHEY, CDR2 SVGAGI, per germline. Trimming left V 7 bases short and J 0 bases short, with 15 bases between. The CDR3 DNA reads TGTGCCAGCACTATACTGACAGGTTTGAACACTGAAGCTTTCTTT. It encodes CASTILTGLNTEAFF.

As to this clone: Other DNA sequences in the sample encode the same CDR3. The V call is TRBV14, the J call TRBJ2-2; 7 bases are shared with TRBD1. J gave up 3 bases and V 5 bases, and 6 bases lay outside the gene matches. Germline-derived CDR1 and CDR2 are SGHDN and FVKESK. The CDR3 length is 15 residues. CDR3 sequence: CASSSGDSHTGELFF. The DNA of the CDR3 is TGTGCCAGCAGCTCAGGGGACAGCCACACCGGGGAGCTGTTTTTT.

The rearrangement joins TRBV30 to TRBJ1-2; TRBD1 is a possible D gene (6 bases). Germline CDR1 reads GTSNPN; CDR2 reads SVGIG (reference sequence). V was clipped by 2 bases and J by 6 bases, with 13 bases between them. The CDR3 extends over 13 amino acids. The CDR3 DNA reads TGTGCCTGGAGTATAGGCGGGACAAATGGCTACACCTTC. Translated: CAWSIGGTNGYTF.

V usage is TRBV5-1 and J usage is TRBJ2-7; D uncertain. Germline V gene data show CDR1 as SGHRS and CDR2 as YFSETQ. CDR3 length: 16 amino acids. Trimming stripped 0 bases from V and 2 bases from J, with 15 bases between. The CDR3 nucleotides are TGCGCCAGCAGCTTGGGGGCCTTTGAATGGCCCTACGAGCAGTACTTC. It translates to CASSLGAFEWPYEQYF.

J is TRBJ1-1 and V is TRBV29-1; D might be TRBD1 (5 bases). The ends were cut back, 7 bases at V and 5 bases at J, with 14 bases in the middle. Germline CDR1 reads SQVTM; CDR2 reads ANQGSEA. The CDR3 length is 12 residues. CDR3 sequence (DNA): TGCAGCGGGACAACAGGTGGGACTGAAGCTTTCTTT. It is translated as CSGTTGGTEAFF.